Below, one T cell receptor (beta chain) is given with its context. The record originates from a study of blood T cell repertoires in COVID-19. Study as a whole: Nucleic acid was either cDNA or gDNA, and it came from T cells, B-cell-depleted T cells, or PBMCs.

Under the authors' procedure: How many nucleated cells were present was estimated from reference gene primer amplification. Assay: immunoSEQ multiplex PCR; the TCRdb copy retains only in-frame clones and omits some. V, J and clone size reflect that table, while D and trimming were determined from the DNA. The sample lists approximately 120,000 clones, 65% to 90% occurring once. The CDR3 length is 11 residues. The V end was cut by 6 bases, the J end by 6 bases, with 9 bases between. The germline gives CDR1 SNHLY, CDR2 FYNNEI. The clonotype was recovered from a woman aged 80 or over with active or convalescent COVID-19. What was sequenced was peripheral blood. V usage is TRBV2 and J usage is TRBJ2-7; D is uncertain. The CDR3 sequence: CASREFSEQYF. The CDR3 region has the DNA TGTGCCAGCAGAGAATTCTCCGAGCAGTACTTC.